A single sample gave rise to the 24 T cell receptor beta chains below, sequenced in a study of blood T cells in healthy people across ages (dated by TCRdb to the mid-2010s). Library generation was performed with 5' RACE. Sequenced on an Illumina HiSeq 2500. A second PCR of 7 to 11 cycles was performed with a sample-barcoded 5' primer and a J-beta primer mix. Clones were called with MiXCR by TCRdb after fastp trimmed the public reads at Q25, and only in-frame beta chains were retained. Each CDR3 protein gets just one entry, which takes the most common genes and DNA from the rows behind it. This sample has just under 750,000 distinct CDR3 sequences in its table, and 22% of those were observed once. The ten most abundant clones make up about 22% of the sample. The sequenced material came from blood. These TCRs come from a man in his sixties or seventies in good health.

Comment on this clonotype: One end of the junction fails to match germline, which may point to a read error. The chain is built from TRBV3-1 and TRBJ1-3; possible D gene TRBD1, 6 bases. This CDR3 has 16 residues. CDR1 LGHDT and CDR2 YNNKEL come from the germline V gene (reference sequence). CDR3 loop: CVSSQDVGHLGNTIYF. CDR3 nucleotides: TGTGTCAGCAGCCAAGATGTGGGACATCTTGGAAACACCATATATTTT.

This sequence joins TRBV6-6 and TRBJ1-6; 7 nucleotides line up with TRBD1. The V gene's germline CDR1 is MNHNY and CDR2 SVGAGI (reference sequence). V lost 8 bases, J lost 6 bases, and 1 base stayed unmatched. This CDR3 has 12 amino acids. As DNA, the CDR3 is TGTGCCAGCGGGACAGCTAATTCACCCCTCCACTTT. Translated: CASGTANSPLHF.

The J gene is TRBJ2-7, the V gene TRBV12-3 or TRBV12-4; no firm D call. The CDR3 consists of 12 residues. Trimming took off 3 bases at V and 6 bases at J, with 9 bases between the two ends. The DNA for the CDR3 is TGTGCCAGCAGTTTGTACGTTTGCGAGCAGTACTTC. It codes for CASSLYVCEQYF.

About this clonotype itself: The junction shows a germline mismatch at one end, possibly a read error. The V call is TRBV7-9, the J call TRBJ1-1; no reliable D call. The CDR3 runs 13 residues. CDR1 SEHNR and CDR2 FQNEAQ come from the germline V gene (reference sequence). CDR3: CASGLGPFAEAFF. In DNA, the CDR3 is TGTGCCAGCGGCTTAGGGCCGTTTGCTGAAGCTTTCTTT.

The V gene is TRBV24-1, the J gene TRBJ2-5; D is tentatively TRBD1 or TRBD2 (5 bases each). Germline V lookup: CDR1 KGHDR, CDR2 SFDVKD. Trimming stripped 3 bases from V and 4 bases from J, with 14 bases between. This CDR3 spans 15 amino acids. CDR3 in amino acids: CATSDPRTGGETQYF. The CDR3 nucleotides read TGTGCCACCAGTGATCCCCGAACAGGAGGAGAGACCCAGTACTTC.

This clonotype appeared a single time. The rearrangement joins TRBV10-2 to TRBJ2-1; D is undetermined. The J call is in doubt because the DNA end fits TRBJ2-5 better. This CDR3 is built from 14 residues. Germline V gene sequence: CDR1 WSHSY, CDR2 SAAADI. The CDR3 bases are TGCGCCAGCAGTGAGAACGCCCGAGAAGGGACCCAGTACTTC. Its protein is CASSENAREGTQYF.

The chain combines TRBV3-1 with TRBJ2-1; D is uncertain. V was shortened by 4 bases and J by 7 bases, with 14 bases between the two germline ends. Germline V CDR1 and CDR2: LGHDT, YNNKEL (reference sequence). The CDR3 contains 14 residues. CDR3 in DNA: TGTGCCAGCAGCCCTTCGGTCGTACGGAATGAGCAGTTCTTC. It codes for CASSPSVVRNEQFF.

In this sample, this clonotype turned up a few times. V usage is TRBV20-1 and J usage is TRBJ2-7, with 7 bases matching TRBD2. The V gene's germline CDR1 is DFQATT and CDR2 SNEGSKA (reference sequence). Trimming cost V 0 bases and J 2 bases; bases outside gene matches: 4. The CDR3 totals 14 residues. CDR3 protein: CSARDFTSAYEQYF. The CDR3 DNA follows: TGCAGTGCTAGAGATTTCACTAGCGCCTACGAGCAGTACTTC.

Turning to this clonotype: At one end the junction does not follow the germline gene, possibly because of a read error. The chain employs TRBV20-1 and TRBJ1-2, with 8 nucleotides matching TRBD1. The germline V gene encodes CDR1 DFQATT and CDR2 SNEGSKA (reference sequence). The CDR3 spans 13 residues. CDR3 bases: TGCAGTGCTAGAGATCTCAGGGGGCAGGACGCCCAATTC. Encoded protein: CSARDLRGQDAQF.

The sample holds a few counts of this clonotype. The genes are TRBV12-3 or TRBV12-4 and TRBJ1-2, with D uncertain. V dropped 4 bases and J dropped 7 bases, with 10 bases sitting between them. The CDR3 is 12 residues long. The chain's CDR3 is CASSSGQGGYTF. The CDR3 coding sequence is TGTGCCAGCAGTTCCGGTCAAGGTGGCTACACCTTC.

This chain uses TRBV7-2 with TRBJ2-3; D ambiguous. With 1 base removed from V and 5 bases from J, the gap between germline ends came to 13 bases. Per germline, CDR1 SGHTA and CDR2 FQGNSA. The CDR3 sequence is 15 residues long. CDR3 sequence: CASSLVGLLQDTQYF. The CDR3 DNA reads as TGTGCCAGCAGCTTAGTAGGATTATTGCAAGATACGCAGTATTTT.

With respect to this clonotype: One junction end disagrees with the germline gene, perhaps due to a read error. This sequence joins TRBV5-6 and TRBJ2-1, with a weak D call TRBD1 (6 bases). CDR1 SGHDT and CDR2 YYEEEE come from the germline V gene. CDR3 size: 13 residues. This chain's CDR3 is CANSPDRLRGWYF. CDR3 coding DNA: TGTGCCAACAGCCCCGACAGGTTGAGGGGATGGTACTTC.

This clonotype has a handful of counts. The chain recombines TRBV2 with TRBJ2-4; 11 bases match TRBD2. Germline loops: CDR1 SNHLY, CDR2 FYNNEI. The V segment lost 2 bases and the J segment 3 bases; nucleotides outside the gene matches: 6. The CDR3 extends over 17 amino acids. The CDR3 is CASSERTSGWGKNIQYF. In nucleotides, the CDR3 is TGTGCCAGCAGTGAACGGACTAGCGGGTGGGGCAAAAACATTCAGTACTTC. Full variable domain (remainder filled in from reference TRBV2 and TRBJ2-4): EPEVTQTPSHQVTQMGQEVILRCVPISNHLYFYWYRQILGQKVEFLVSFYNNEISEKSEIFDDQFSVERPDGSNFTLKIRSTKLEDSAMYFCASSERTSGWGKNIQYFGAGTRLSVL.

This clonotype was detected a few times. The J gene is TRBJ2-5, the V gene TRBV12-3 or TRBV12-4; the D gene is possibly TRBD2 (6 bases). The V end was cut by 6 bases, the J end by 5 bases, with 19 bases between. This CDR3 is built from 15 residues. This CDR3 is CASSPMWLRGETQYF. CDR3 coding DNA: TGTGCCAGCAGCCCCATGTGGCTACGGGGGGAGACCCAGTACTTC.

This clonotype was counted a few times. The rearrangement links TRBV19 to TRBJ2-5, with D perhaps matching TRBD2 (5 bases). This CDR3 contains 12 residues. Germline V gene sequence: CDR1 LNHDA, CDR2 SQIVND (reference sequence). Deletions cut 5 bases from V and 3 bases from J, with 7 bases between. In DNA form, the CDR3 reads TGTGCCAGTAGTTCCGGGAAAGAGACCCAGTACTTC. This gives the protein CASSSGKETQYF.

There are many counts of this clonotype. The J gene is TRBJ2-1, the V gene TRBV12-3 or TRBV12-4; 7 positions match TRBD2. The junction had 13 bases not matched to a gene; V was cut back by 4 bases and J by 1 base. The CDR3 has 18 amino acids. CDR3 nucleotides: TGTGCCAGCAGTTCCCTGATACTAGCGTACCTTTCCTACAATGAGCAGTTCTTC. It encodes CASSSLILAYLSYNEQFF.

Remarks on this clonotype: This may be a read error, as it is one base from a much larger clone. The missing conserved phenylalanine or tryptophan at the end of this CDR3 makes a read error likely. V is TRBV5-1 and J is TRBJ2-5; 10 bases map to TRBD1. The CDR3 extends over 16 amino acids. With 4 bases clipped from V and 5 bases from J, the junction kept 11 bases outside the gene matches. Germline loops: CDR1 SGHRS, CDR2 YFSETQ. CDR3 sequence reads: CASSPKTGTGVETQYS. CDR3 DNA sequence: TGCGCCAGCAGCCCTAAAACCGGGACAGGGGTCGAGACCCAGTACTCC.

This chain links TRBV10-2 with TRBJ2-1; 13 bases match TRBD2. With 6 bases clipped from V and 0 bases from J, the junction kept 5 bases outside the gene matches. Germline V CDR1 and CDR2: WSHSY, SAAADI. The CDR3 extends over 17 amino acids. The CDR3 DNA reads as TGCGCCAGCAGGTGGGGACTAGCGGGGAGCTCCTACAATGAGCAGTTCTTC. It is translated as CASRWGLAGSSYNEQFF.

This clonotype was seen a few times. The chain employs TRBV11-3 and TRBJ1-1; D remains ambiguous. Germline V lookup: CDR1 SGHNT, CDR2 YENEEA. The CDR3 is made up of 13 amino acids. V lost 2 bases to trimming and J lost 10 bases, with 14 bases between them. This chain's CDR3 is CASSLTMTGRAFF. The CDR3 coding sequence is TGTGCCAGCAGCTTAACGATGACGGGGAGAGCTTTCTTT.

This clonotype was observed a handful of times. This rearrangement joins TRBV9 to TRBJ2-1; TRBD2 might be the D (5 bases). The DNA end lines up better with TRBJ2-7; the J call may be wrong. Germline V gene sequence: CDR1 SGDLS, CDR2 YYNGEE. CDR3 length: 16 amino acids. The CDR3 DNA is TGTGCCAGCAGCGTAGGAGGGCGGAACGCCTATAAGGAGCAGTACTTC. Translated: CASSVGGRNAYKEQYF.

The gene calls are TRBV7-9 and TRBJ1-2, with TRBD1 as a possible D gene (6 bases). The germline gives CDR1 SEHNR, CDR2 FQNEAQ (reference sequence). CDR3 size: 15 residues. V lost 5 bases and J lost 6, with 19 bases in between. CDR3 sequence: CASSVSGGEGNGYTF. CDR3 nucleotides: TGTGCCAGCAGCGTTTCGGGGGGCGAAGGGAATGGCTACACCTTC.

In this sample, this clonotype turned up a few times. CDR3 sequence reads: CASSGSQVWDQPQHF. Here the CDR3 DNA reads TGTGCCAGCAGCGGCTCCCAAGTATGGGATCAGCCCCAGCATTTT. The chain joins TRBV9 to TRBJ1-5; D unresolved. CDR1 is SGDLS, CDR2 YYNGEE, per germline. V was trimmed by 3 bases and J by 5 bases, leaving 15 bases between them. The CDR3 covers 15 residues.

This clonotype was recorded a few times. The gene calls are TRBV3-1 and TRBJ2-7, with 8 bases aligning to TRBD2. Per the germline V gene, CDR1 is LGHDT and CDR2 is YNNKEL (reference sequence). The CDR3 has 14 residues. V lost 3 bases, J lost 3 bases, and 4 bases stayed unmatched. The CDR3 spells CASSQWRGDYEQYF. In DNA form, the CDR3 reads TGTGCCAGCAGCCAGTGGCGGGGGGACTACGAGCAGTACTTC.

The chain joins TRBV12-3 or TRBV12-4 to TRBJ1-2; 10 nucleotides line up with TRBD1. The CDR3 runs to 17 residues. J gave up 5 bases and V 2 bases, and 11 bases lay outside the gene matches. CDR3 loop: CASSLKGQGRFGYGYTF. Here the CDR3 DNA reads TGTGCCAGCAGTTTAAAGGGACAGGGGAGGTTTGGGTATGGCTACACCTTC.